The 13 T cell receptor beta chains presented below share a single source sample, sequenced in a study of OX40 agonist ivuxolimab in advanced cancers. Measured with immunoSEQ multiplex PCR; TCRdb has only the in-frame clones, and not every one. The data hold just over 20,000 clones, with more than 65% observed a single time. The sample here was CD4+ or CD8+ T cells sorted from blood, taken in a trial of the OX40 agonist ivuxolimab. The receptor source for this set is an adult with an advanced solid tumor such as melanoma, head and neck, liver or kidney cancer.

V usage is TRBV18 and J usage is TRBJ2-5; D not resolved. Trimming took off 1 base at V and 1 base at J, with 10 bases between the two ends. This CDR3 is built from 15 residues. Germline lookup yields CDR1 KGHSH and CDR2 LQKENI. The CDR3 is CASSPRTEVQETQYF. The CDR3 DNA reads as TGTGCCAGCTCACCACGGACCGAAGTCCAAGAGACCCAGTACTTC. The full variable domain, with the rest looked up from reference TRBV18 and TRBJ2-5, is NAGVMQNPRHLVRRRGQEARLRCSPMKGHSHVYWYRQLPEEGLKFMVYLQKENIIDESGMPKERFSAEFPKEGPSILRIQQVVRGDSAAYFCASSPRTEVQETQYFGPGTRLLVL.

In its sample, this clone was seen once. CDR3 sequence reads: CASSPDRGRHEQYF. CDR3 in DNA: TGTGCCAGCAGCCCGGACAGGGGAAGGCACGAGCAGTACTTC. The chain has TRBV11-3 and TRBJ2-7, with TRBD1 matching 9 bases. In germline, CDR1 is SGHNT, CDR2 YENEEA. The junction had 7 bases not matched to a gene; V was cut back by 5 bases and J by 5 bases. The CDR3 contains 14 residues. The entire variable domain, with the rest obtained from reference TRBV11-3 and TRBJ2-7, is as follows: EAGVVQSPRYKIIEKKQPVAFWCNPISGHNTLYWYLQNLGQGPELLIRYENEEAVDDSQLPKDRFSAERLKGVDSTLKIQPAELGDSAVYLCASSPDRGRHEQYFGPGTRLTVT.

V is TRBV7-9 and J is TRBJ1-6, with unresolved D. V was clipped by 8 bases and J by 7 bases, with 18 bases between them. Looked up from germline, CDR1 is SEHNR and CDR2 is FQNEAQ (reference sequence). The CDR3 is 15 residues long. The CDR3 spells CASGPPGIPNSPLHF. The DNA of the CDR3 is TGTGCCAGCGGACCCCCCGGAATTCCGAATTCACCCCTCCACTTT.

This sequence joins TRBV10-3 and TRBJ1-4; D unclear. The CDR3 sequence is 14 residues long. From germline, CDR1 is ENHRY and CDR2 SYGVKD. V was trimmed by 6 bases and J by 1 base, leaving 9 bases between them. The CDR3 DNA follows: TGTGCCATCAGGGGAGCGGGAACTAATGAAAAACTGTTTTTT. Translated, it gives CAIRGAGTNEKLFF.

The chain has TRBV4-3 and TRBJ2-5; 9 positions agree with TRBD2. From germline, CDR1 is LGHNA and CDR2 YSLEER. V was clipped by 1 base and J by 2 bases; unmatched bases: 5. This CDR3 is 16 amino acids long. The CDR3: CASSQAYLAGQETQYF. The CDR3 region has the DNA TGCGCCAGCAGCCAAGCGTATCTAGCGGGGCAAGAGACCCAGTACTTC.

This clone has more than one count but fewer than ten. This chain uses TRBV7-3 with TRBJ1-2; possibly TRBD1 for D (5 bases). Between the trimmed V and J ends, which lost 0 bases and 7 bases, there was a span of 12 bases. CDR1 and CDR2 from the germline V gene are SGHTA and FQGTGA. This CDR3 comprises 14 residues. The CDR3 bases are TGTGCCAGCAGCTTAACCGGGGGTGAAACTGGCTACACCTTC. It yields the protein CASSLTGGETGYTF.

V is TRBV7-9 and J is TRBJ2-3, with a weak D call TRBD2 (5 bases). Germline CDR1 and CDR2: SEHNR and FQNEAQ (reference sequence). The ends were cut back, 4 bases at V and 5 bases at J, with 16 bases in the middle. This CDR3 has 15 amino acids. The CDR3 here is CASSYPRGSLDTQYF. The CDR3 DNA reads as TGTGCCAGCAGCTACCCCCGCGGGTCACTAGATACGCAGTATTTT.

The chain combines TRBV6-5 with TRBJ1-3; D is ambiguous. This CDR3 region has 13 residues. Trimming removed 6 bases at V and 0 bases at J, with 6 bases between. In germline, CDR1 is MNHEY, CDR2 SVGAGI. The CDR3 sequence: CASRTASGNTIYF. The CDR3 DNA follows: TGTGCCAGCAGAACAGCCTCTGGAAACACCATATATTTT.

This clone is a singleton in its sample. This chain uses TRBV12-5 with TRBJ2-1; D not resolved. This CDR3 comprises 11 residues. CDR1 and CDR2 from the germline V gene are LGHNT and FRNRAP. Deletions cut 2 bases from V and 9 bases from J, with 5 bases between. The CDR3 spells CASGLKSEQFF. CDR3 in DNA: TGTGCTAGTGGTTTGAAAAGTGAGCAGTTCTTC.

The V gene is TRBV10-3, the J gene TRBJ2-5; D remains unclear. CDR1 is ENHRY, CDR2 SYGVKD, per germline. The CDR3 covers 12 residues. Trimming stripped 2 bases from V and 6 bases from J, with 7 bases between. CDR3 sequence: CAISEAQQTQYF. CDR3 in DNA: TGTGCCATCAGTGAGGCCCAGCAGACCCAGTACTTC.

V and J are TRBV6-1 and TRBJ1-2; D is ambiguous. The CDR3 extends over 13 amino acids. Germline loops: CDR1 MNHNS, CDR2 SASEGT. The ends were cut back, 7 bases at V and 8 bases at J, with 17 bases in the middle. The chain's CDR3 is CASNIDGRYGYTF. CDR3 coding DNA: TGTGCCAGCAATATTGACGGACGCTACGGCTACACCTTC.

This chain connects TRBV6-5 to TRBJ1-2; D remains ambiguous. The CDR3 sequence is 11 residues long. The germline V gene has CDR1 MNHEY and CDR2 SVGAGI. The V end lost 5 bases, the J end lost 1 base, and 2 bases lay between the germline ends. The CDR3 spells CASSGNYGYTF. DNA of the CDR3: TGTGCCAGCAGTGGTAACTATGGCTACACCTTC.

J is TRBJ2-5 and V is TRBV4-2, with D perhaps matching TRBD2 (6 bases). Per germline, CDR1 LGHNA and CDR2 YNFKEQ. V lost 4 bases and J lost 1, with 10 bases in between. The CDR3 totals 14 residues. This chain's CDR3 is CASSRSGSQETQYF. CDR3 bases: TGTGCCAGCAGCCGGTCCGGGAGCCAAGAGACCCAGTACTTC.